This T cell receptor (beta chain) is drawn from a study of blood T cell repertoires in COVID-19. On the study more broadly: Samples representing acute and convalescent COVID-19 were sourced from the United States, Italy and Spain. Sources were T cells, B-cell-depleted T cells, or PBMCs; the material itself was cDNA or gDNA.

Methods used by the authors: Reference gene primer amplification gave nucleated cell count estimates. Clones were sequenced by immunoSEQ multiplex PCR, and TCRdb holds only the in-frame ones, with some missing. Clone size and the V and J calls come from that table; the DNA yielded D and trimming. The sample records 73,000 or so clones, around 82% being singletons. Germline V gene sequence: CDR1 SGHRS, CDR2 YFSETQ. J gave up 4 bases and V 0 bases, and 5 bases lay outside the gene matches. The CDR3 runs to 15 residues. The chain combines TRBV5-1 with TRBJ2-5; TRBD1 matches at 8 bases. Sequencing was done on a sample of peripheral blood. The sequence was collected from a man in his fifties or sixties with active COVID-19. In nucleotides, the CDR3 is TGCGCCAGCAGCTTGGTCTCCGGGACAGGAGAGACCCAGTACTTC. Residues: CASSLVSGTGETQYF.